This T cell receptor beta chain was captured in a study of beta chain features in type 1 diabetes. This clone was counted a few times. The antigen remains undetermined. The V gene's germline CDR1 is SGHVS and CDR2 FQNEAQ. V trimming: 5 bases; J trimming: 5 bases; junction bases outside the gene matches: 11. The CDR3 has 15 residues. General study points: Here, the possible influence of HLA type (on TCRB rearrangement) remained unresolved.

By way of CD45RO/CCR7/CD25/CD127/CD95/CD27, the CD4+ regulatory, stem cell-like memory, central memory and naive cells were sorted. Each of the sorted populations had a purity greater than 95%. Every bit of the isolated RNA underwent reverse transcription, so sequencing read expressed TCRB transcripts. Profiling relied on immunoSEQ multiplex PCR, and the TCRdb table lists in-frame clones only, not all of them. The profile shows over 300,000 clones, 8% of them singletons. The chain is built from TRBV7-8 and TRBJ1-1; 7 bases line up with TRBD1. Specimen: central memory CD4+ T cells from blood. The receptor comes from a woman under 30 in good health. The chain's CDR3 is CASSAQVPGQTEAFF. The CDR3, as DNA: TGTGCCAGCAGCGCCCAAGTCCCGGGACAGACTGAAGCTTTCTTT.